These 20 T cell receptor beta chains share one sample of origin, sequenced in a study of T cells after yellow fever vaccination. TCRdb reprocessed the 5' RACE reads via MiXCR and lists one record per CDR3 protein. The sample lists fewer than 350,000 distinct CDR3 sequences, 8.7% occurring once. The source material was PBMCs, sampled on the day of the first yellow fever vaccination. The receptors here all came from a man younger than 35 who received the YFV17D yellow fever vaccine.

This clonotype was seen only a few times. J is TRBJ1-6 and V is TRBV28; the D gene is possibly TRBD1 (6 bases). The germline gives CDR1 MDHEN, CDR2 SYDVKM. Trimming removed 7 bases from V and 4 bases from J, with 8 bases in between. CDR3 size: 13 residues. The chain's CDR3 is CASKQGYNSPLHF. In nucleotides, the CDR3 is TGTGCCAGCAAACAGGGATATAATTCACCCCTCCACTTT.

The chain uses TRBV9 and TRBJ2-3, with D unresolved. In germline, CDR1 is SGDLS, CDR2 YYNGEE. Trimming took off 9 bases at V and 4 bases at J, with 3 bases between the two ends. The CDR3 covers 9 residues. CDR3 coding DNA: TGTGCCACCCCAGATACGCAGTATTTT. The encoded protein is CATPDTQYF.

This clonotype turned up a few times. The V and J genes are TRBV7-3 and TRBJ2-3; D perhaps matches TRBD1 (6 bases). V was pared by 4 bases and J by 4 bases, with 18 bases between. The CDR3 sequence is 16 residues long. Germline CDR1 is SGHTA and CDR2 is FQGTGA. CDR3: CASSSRPRGLADTQYF. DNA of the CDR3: TGTGCCAGCAGCTCACGACCCAGGGGATTAGCAGATACGCAGTATTTT.

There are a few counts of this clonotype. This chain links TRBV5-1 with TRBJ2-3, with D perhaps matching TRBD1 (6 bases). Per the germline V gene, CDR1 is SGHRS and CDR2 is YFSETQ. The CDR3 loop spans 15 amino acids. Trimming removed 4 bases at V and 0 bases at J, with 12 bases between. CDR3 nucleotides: TGCGCCAGCAGCCATGGGACAATGAGCACAGATACGCAGTATTTT. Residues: CASSHGTMSTDTQYF.

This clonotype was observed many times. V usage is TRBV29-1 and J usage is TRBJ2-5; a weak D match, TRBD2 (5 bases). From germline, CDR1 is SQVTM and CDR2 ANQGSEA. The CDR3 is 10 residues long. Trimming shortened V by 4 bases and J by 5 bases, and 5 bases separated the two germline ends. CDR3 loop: CSVGGETQYF. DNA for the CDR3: TGCAGCGTTGGAGGGGAGACCCAGTACTTC.

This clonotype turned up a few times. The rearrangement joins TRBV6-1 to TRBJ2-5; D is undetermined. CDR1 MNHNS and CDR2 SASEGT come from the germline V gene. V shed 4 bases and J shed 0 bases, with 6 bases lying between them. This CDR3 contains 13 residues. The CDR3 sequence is CASSGPNQETQYF. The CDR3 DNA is TGTGCCAGCAGTGGACCCAACCAAGAGACCCAGTACTTC.

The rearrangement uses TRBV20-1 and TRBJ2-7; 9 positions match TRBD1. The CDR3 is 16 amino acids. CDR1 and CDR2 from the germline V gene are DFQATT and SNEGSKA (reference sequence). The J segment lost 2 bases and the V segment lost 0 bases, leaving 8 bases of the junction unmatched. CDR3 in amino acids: CSARDEVDRGTYEQYF. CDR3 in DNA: TGCAGTGCTAGAGATGAGGTGGACAGGGGCACCTACGAGCAGTACTTC.

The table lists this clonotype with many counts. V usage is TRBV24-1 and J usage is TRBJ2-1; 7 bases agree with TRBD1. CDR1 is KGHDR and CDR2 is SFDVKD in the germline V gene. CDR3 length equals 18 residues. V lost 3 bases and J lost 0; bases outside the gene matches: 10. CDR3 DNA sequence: TGTGCCACCAGTGATGGGTCCGGGACAGCGAGCTCCTACAATGAGCAGTTCTTC. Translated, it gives CATSDGSGTASSYNEQFF.

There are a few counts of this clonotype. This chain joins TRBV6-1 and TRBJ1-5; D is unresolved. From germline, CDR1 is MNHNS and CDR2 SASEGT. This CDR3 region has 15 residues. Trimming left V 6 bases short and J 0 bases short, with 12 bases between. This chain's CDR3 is CASSRRRNSNQPQHF. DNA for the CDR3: TGTGCCAGCAGCCGTCGACGAAATAGCAATCAGCCCCAGCATTTT.

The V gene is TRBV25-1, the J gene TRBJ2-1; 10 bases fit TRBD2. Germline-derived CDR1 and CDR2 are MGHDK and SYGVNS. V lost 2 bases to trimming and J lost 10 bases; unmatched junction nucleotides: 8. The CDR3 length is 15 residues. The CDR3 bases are TGTGCCAGCAGTGAACCAAGCGGGGGGGCTCGGGAGCAGTTCTTC. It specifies CASSEPSGGAREQFF.

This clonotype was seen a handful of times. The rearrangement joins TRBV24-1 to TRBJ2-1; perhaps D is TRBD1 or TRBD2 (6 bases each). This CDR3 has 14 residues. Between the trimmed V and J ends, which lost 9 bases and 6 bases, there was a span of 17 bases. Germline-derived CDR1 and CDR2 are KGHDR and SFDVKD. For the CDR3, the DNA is TGTGCCACCGGGCTTGGGGGGCCCCCCAATGAGCAGTTCTTC. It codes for CATGLGGPPNEQFF.

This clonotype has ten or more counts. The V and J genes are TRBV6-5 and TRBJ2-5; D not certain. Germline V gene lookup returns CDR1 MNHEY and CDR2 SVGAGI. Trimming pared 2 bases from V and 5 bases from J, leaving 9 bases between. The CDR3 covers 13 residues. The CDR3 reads CASSYGGVETQYF. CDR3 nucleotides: TGTGCCAGCAGTTACGGTGGCGTGGAGACCCAGTACTTC.

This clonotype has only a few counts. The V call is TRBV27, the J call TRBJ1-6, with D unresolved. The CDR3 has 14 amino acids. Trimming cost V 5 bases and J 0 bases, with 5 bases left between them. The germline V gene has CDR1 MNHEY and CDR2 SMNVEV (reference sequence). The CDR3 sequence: CASSPASYNSPLHF. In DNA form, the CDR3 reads TGTGCCAGCAGTCCAGCCTCCTATAATTCACCCCTCCACTTT.

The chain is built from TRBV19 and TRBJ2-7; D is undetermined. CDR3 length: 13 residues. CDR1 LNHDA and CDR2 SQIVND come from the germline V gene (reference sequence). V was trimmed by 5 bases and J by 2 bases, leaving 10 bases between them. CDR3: CASSSAVAYEQYF. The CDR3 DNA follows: TGTGCCAGTAGTTCCGCAGTAGCCTACGAGCAGTACTTC.

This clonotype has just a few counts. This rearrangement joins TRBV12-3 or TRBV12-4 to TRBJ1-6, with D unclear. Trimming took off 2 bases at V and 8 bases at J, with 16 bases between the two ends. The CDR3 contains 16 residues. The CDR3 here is CASSLRVGGLDSPLHF. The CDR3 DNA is TGTGCCAGCAGTTTAAGGGTAGGAGGCTTGGATTCACCCCTCCACTTT.

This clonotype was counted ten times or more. CDR3 in amino acids: CASSQGNGAINSPLHF. The CDR3, as DNA: TGCGCCAGCAGCCAAGGAAACGGCGCGATTAATTCACCCCTCCACTTT. J is TRBJ1-6 and V is TRBV4-3; D is unclear. Looked up from germline, CDR1 is LGHNA and CDR2 is YSLEER. The V and J ends lost 1 base and 6 bases respectively, with 13 bases between them. The CDR3 extends over 16 amino acids.

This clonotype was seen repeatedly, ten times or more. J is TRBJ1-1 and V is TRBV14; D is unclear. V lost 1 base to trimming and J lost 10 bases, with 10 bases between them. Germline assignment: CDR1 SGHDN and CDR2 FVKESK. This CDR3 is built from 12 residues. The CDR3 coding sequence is TGTGCCAGCAGCCAAGGAAGGGTTGGAGCTTTCTTT. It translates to CASSQGRVGAFF.

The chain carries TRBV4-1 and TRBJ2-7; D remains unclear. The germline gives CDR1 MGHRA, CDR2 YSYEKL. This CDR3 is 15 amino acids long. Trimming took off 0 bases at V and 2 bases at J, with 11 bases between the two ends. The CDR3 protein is CASSQDMTGTYEQYV. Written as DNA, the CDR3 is TGCGCCAGCAGCCAAGATATGACGGGTACCTACGAGCAGTACGTC.

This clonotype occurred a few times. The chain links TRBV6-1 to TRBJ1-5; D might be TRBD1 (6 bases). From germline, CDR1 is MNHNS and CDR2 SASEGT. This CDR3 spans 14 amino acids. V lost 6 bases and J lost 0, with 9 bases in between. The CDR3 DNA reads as TGTGCCAGCAGCGGGGGGCGTAGCAATCAGCCCCAGCATTTT. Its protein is CASSGGRSNQPQHF.

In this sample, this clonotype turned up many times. In DNA form, the CDR3 reads TGTGCCAGCAGAGGTGAAGTGGCCATCGAGCAGTACTTC. Its translation: CASRGEVAIEQYF. The J gene is TRBJ2-7, the V gene TRBV2; D gene unclear. This CDR3 is 13 amino acids long. Per germline, CDR1 SNHLY and CDR2 FYNNEI. Trimming took off 6 bases at V and 6 bases at J, with 15 bases between the two ends.